Below are 18 T cell receptor beta chains sequenced from a single sample in a study of shared clonotypes between healthy human individuals. TCRdb's table, derived via immunoSEQ multiplex PCR, lists solely in-frame clones and lacks some. The table shows 490,000 or so clones, with about 79% occurring only once. Material: PBMCs. The receptors were gathered from a woman aged 35 to 49 in good health. Some clones in this sample may be carry-over from other donors' samples.

This sequence joins TRBV29-1 and TRBJ1-6, with D possibly TRBD1 on 5 matching bases. The CDR3 is 13 residues long. Germline CDR1 SQVTM, CDR2 ANQGSEA. V gave up 6 bases and J gave up 9 bases, with 15 bases separating them. CDR3 DNA: TGCAGCGTGGGTTTGGGGCTTGGTTCACCCCTCCACTTT. Amino acids: CSVGLGLGSPLHF.

The chain links TRBV6-5 to TRBJ2-3; 10 bases fit TRBD2. The germline CDR1 and CDR2 sequences are MNHEY and SVGAGI. J was trimmed by 6 bases and V by 0 bases; bases with no gene match: 3. This CDR3 is built from 15 residues. The DNA of the CDR3 is TGTGCCAGCAGTTACTCGATGGGACTAGCGGATACGCAGTATTTT. Its translation is CASSYSMGLADTQYF.

Points on this clone: This may be a read error, as it is one base from a much larger clone. This sequence joins TRBV4-2 and TRBJ2-7; D not resolved. The V gene's germline CDR1 is LGHNA and CDR2 YNFKEQ. The CDR3 has 15 amino acids. The DNA of the CDR3 is TGTGCCAGCAGCCAACAGCCTAGTGCCTCCTACGAGCTGTACTTC. Its translation is CASSQQPSASYELYF.

This sequence joins TRBV10-3 and TRBJ1-2, with D tentatively TRBD1 (5 bases). Per the germline V gene, CDR1 is ENHRY and CDR2 is SYGVKD. V lost 2 bases and J 2 bases, leaving 18 bases between the germline ends. The CDR3 is 17 amino acids. The CDR3 protein is CAISEPRGKQANYGYTF. CDR3 sequence (DNA): TGTGCCATCAGTGAGCCCCGAGGGAAACAGGCAAACTATGGCTACACCTTC.

V gene TRBV4-1 combines with J gene TRBJ2-2; 8 bases fit TRBD1. V lost 3 bases and J lost 4; bases outside the gene matches: 13. Germline CDR1 is MGHRA and CDR2 is YSYEKL. This CDR3 is built from 18 residues. The CDR3 coding sequence is TGCGCCAGCAGCCACCTAATCCGGACAGGGTTGAGCACCGGGGAGCTGTTTTTT. Translating gives CASSHLIRTGLSTGELFF.

The gene calls are TRBV5-1 and TRBJ2-7, with D possibly matching TRBD2 (5 bases). The CDR3 has 18 amino acids. Germline CDR1 reads SGHRS; CDR2 reads YFSETQ. V gave up 0 bases and J gave up 0 bases, with 19 bases separating them. CDR3 DNA sequence: TGCGCCAGCAGCTTGGCGTTGGGGAGACTGAAAAGCTCCTACGAGCAGTACTTC. Translation: CASSLALGRLKSSYEQYF.

J is TRBJ2-7 and V is TRBV7-6, with 9 bases fitting TRBD2. The CDR3 has 15 residues. The J segment lost 6 bases and the V segment lost 1 base, leaving 7 bases of the junction unmatched. Germline lookup yields CDR1 SGHVS and CDR2 FNYEAQ. Here the CDR3 reads CASSLDAGGPREQYF. The CDR3 nucleotides are TGTGCCAGCAGCTTAGACGCGGGAGGGCCTCGCGAGCAGTACTTC.

The chain carries TRBV25-1 and TRBJ2-7; the match to TRBD1 covers 7 bases. CDR1 and CDR2 from the germline V gene are MGHDK and SYGVNS. With 3 bases clipped from V and 0 bases from J, the junction kept 5 bases outside the gene matches. The CDR3 is made up of 15 amino acids. The CDR3 coding sequence is TGTGCCAGCAGTGACGCCCGACAGGGCTCCTACGAGCAGTACTTC. Its translation is CASSDARQGSYEQYF.

The rearrangement links TRBV10-2 to TRBJ2-7; weak D call: TRBD2 (6 bases). With 0 bases removed from V and 2 bases from J, the gap between germline ends came to 29 bases. The CDR3 runs 21 residues. Looked up from germline, CDR1 is WSHSY and CDR2 is SAAADI. Here the CDR3 DNA reads TGCGCCAGCAGTGAGTCCCTAAGGGGATCGGGACTCAGAAGGGTTGCCTACGAGCAGTACTTC. Translation gives CASSESLRGSGLRRVAYEQYF.

The chain employs TRBV10-3 and TRBJ1-1, with 9 bases that match TRBD1. The germline CDR1 and CDR2 sequences are ENHRY and SYGVKD. V lost 2 bases to trimming and J lost 7 bases; unmatched junction nucleotides: 2. CDR3 length: 13 residues. CDR3 coding DNA: TGTGCCATCAGTGAGGGGGACAGGGTTGAAGCTTTCTTT. Its translation: CAISEGDRVEAFF.

The rearrangement joins TRBV29-1 to TRBJ2-7, with TRBD1 as a possible D gene (5 bases). Trimming removed 6 bases at V and 6 bases at J, with 12 bases between. This CDR3 region has 11 residues. From germline, CDR1 is SQVTM and CDR2 ANQGSEA. The CDR3 here is CSVHGRGEQYF. In DNA form, the CDR3 reads TGCAGCGTCCACGGTAGGGGCGAGCAGTACTTC.

With regard to this clone: A much larger clone differs by one base, so this may be a read error. Other DNA sequences in the sample encode the same CDR3. The genes are TRBV5-1 and TRBJ1-2; TRBD1 aligns across 7 bases. J lost 1 base, V lost 0 bases, and 0 bases had no gene match. The V gene's germline CDR1 is SGHRS and CDR2 YFSETQ. The CDR3 covers 14 residues. CDR3 nucleotides: TGCGCCAGCAGCTTGGGACAGGGTAACTATGGCTACACCTTC. The encoded protein is CASSLGQGNYGYTF. Together with reference TRBV5-1 and TRBJ1-2, the CDR3 gives the full variable domain: KAGVTQTPRYLIKTRGQQVTLSCSPISGHRSVSWYQQTPGQGLQFLFEYFSETQRNKGNFPGRFSGRQFSNSRSEMNVSTLELGDSALYLCASSLGQGNYGYTFGSGTRLTVV.

The rearrangement uses TRBV2 and TRBJ2-5, with TRBD1 matching 7 bases. The CDR3 length is 15 residues. V dropped 5 bases and J dropped 2; count of bases not matched to a gene: 8. The germline gives CDR1 SNHLY, CDR2 FYNNEI. The CDR3 is CASSRDSRTQETQYF. The CDR3 DNA reads as TGTGCCAGCAGTCGGGACAGTCGGACGCAAGAGACCCAGTACTTC.

V gene TRBV6-5 combines with J gene TRBJ1-2; TRBD1 matches 8 bases. The V gene end was trimmed by 5 bases and the J gene end by 8 bases; junction bases not matched to a gene: 7. This CDR3 contains 13 residues. Germline lookup yields CDR1 MNHEY and CDR2 SVGAGI. The CDR3 nucleotides read TGTGCCAGCAGTGCACGGACAGGGCTGGGCTACACCTTC. Its protein is CASSARTGLGYTF.

This clone has a count of ten or more. Other nucleotide sequences from this sample produce the same CDR3. The chain is built from TRBV5-4 and TRBJ2-7; 11 bases are shared with TRBD1. This CDR3 has 15 residues. The germline V gene encodes CDR1 SGHNT and CDR2 YYREEE (reference sequence). With 5 bases clipped from V and 2 bases from J, the junction kept 6 bases outside the gene matches. The chain's CDR3 is CASRSGQGATYEQYF. The CDR3 region has the DNA TGTGCCAGCAGAAGTGGACAGGGGGCTACCTACGAGCAGTACTTC.

The chain employs TRBV6-4 and TRBJ2-1, with 10 bases that match TRBD2. CDR1 MRHNA and CDR2 SNTAGT come from the germline V gene. The CDR3 totals 16 residues. V shed 8 bases and J 6 bases; nucleotides not matched to a gene: 13. As DNA, the CDR3 is TGTGCCAGCTCCGTCAACTCCGGGACTAGCGCCAATGAGCAGTTCTTC. Translated, it gives CASSVNSGTSANEQFF.

The rearrangement joins TRBV9 to TRBJ2-3, with D perhaps matching TRBD1 (5 bases). The germline V gene encodes CDR1 SGDLS and CDR2 YYNGEE. The V gene lost 0 bases and the J gene lost 2 bases, with 16 bases spanning the gap. The CDR3 is 17 amino acids. CDR3 amino acids: CASSVGSWGENTDTQYF. The CDR3 coding sequence is TGTGCCAGCAGCGTAGGGAGCTGGGGCGAGAACACAGATACGCAGTATTTT.

Regarding this clone: Other nucleotide sequences from this sample produce the same CDR3. This chain links TRBV7-6 with TRBJ2-5; D gene ambiguous. This CDR3 contains 13 residues. The germline V and J ends were trimmed by 1 base and 2 bases, with 5 bases remaining between them. Looked up from germline, CDR1 is SGHVS and CDR2 is FNYEAQ. CDR3 amino acids: CASSLGPQETQYF. The CDR3 nucleotides are TGTGCCAGCAGCTTAGGCCCACAAGAGACCCAGTACTTC.